This T cell receptor (beta chain) comes out of a study of CD8 T cells in ankylosing spondylitis (dated by TCRdb to the late 2010s). Concerning the study at large: The study set out to find disease-linked TCR variants by profiling T cell receptor beta repertoires in ankylosing spondylitis patients and healthy donors. Peripheral blood samples were taken, and synovial fluid was additionally collected from ankylosing spondylitis patients. The whole study cohort included 95 to 130 healthy donors and 25 ankylosing spondylitis patients.

For this clonotype: The antigen it recognizes is unknown. It has no much larger one-base neighbor in the sample; base qualities were not kept.

The run used an Illumina HiSeq 2500. TCR beta libraries were prepared by quantitative 5'-RACE with molecular barcodes. The published analysis was carried out like this. A new computational method, built on a probabilistic model of VDJ rearrangement, was used to identify disease-linked TCR variants. TCRdb reworked the public reads: Q25 trimming with fastp, MiXCR clone assembly, productive beta chains retained. A single entry per CDR3 protein holds the most common genes and DNA from its merged rows. TCRdb, rather than the study authors, made the V and J calls. Here the sample has about 450,000 distinct CDR3 sequences; 25% to 30% occur a single time. The top ten clonotypes cover about 0.92% of the sample. The V and J ends are trimmed by 0 bases and 5 bases, leaving 8 bases between them. Per the germline V gene, SGHTA is the CDR1 and FQGNSA is the CDR2. Counted from cysteine to phenylalanine, this CDR3 has 14 amino acids. CDR3 DNA is the only sequence kept; it has 42 bases, read in frame from the first base.

Results and caveats for the whole study, not just this receptor: The disease-linked clones showed a CD8+ phenotype and occurred at relatively low frequencies in peripheral blood. The disease-linked clones were reported to be significantly enriched in matched synovial fluid samples from ankylosing spondylitis patients. Some of the motif variants had been reported before in the synovial fluid and blood of reactive arthritis patients, a finding that suggests common disease-initiation mechanisms. Blood from ankylosing spondylitis patients appeared to be characterized by a TCR beta motif made up of several highly homologous amino acid variants.

The rearrangement combines TRBV7-2 with TRBJ1-5; the D gene assignment is ambiguous. Sample: blood, either unsorted or a sorted T cell fraction (not recorded which). The receptor was isolated from a male donor with ankylosing spondylitis. The nucleotide sequence reads TGTGCCAGCAGCTTAGCGCGACGGGATCAGCCCCAGCATTTT. Its product reads: CASSLARRDQPQHF.